What follows are 12 T cell receptor beta chains derived from one specimen sequenced in a study of Ad26.COV2.S vaccination and SARS-CoV-2 variants. Profiled with immunoSEQ multiplex PCR; TCRdb holds only in-frame clones, not every one. The data show more than 120,000 clones, about nine tenths seen once. Sequenced here: peripheral blood, sampled after recovery from COVID-19. These TCRs come from a human donor who had recovered from COVID-19.

V gene TRBV5-1 combines with J gene TRBJ1-6; D perhaps matches TRBD1 (6 bases). The ends were cut back, 0 bases at V and 5 bases at J, with 12 bases in the middle. Germline V gene sequence: CDR1 SGHRS, CDR2 YFSETQ. The length of the CDR3 is 16 residues. CDR3 DNA sequence: TGCGCCAGCAGCTTGGTGGTGGGGGCCGATAATTCACCCCTCCACTTT. Residues: CASSLVVGADNSPLHF.

The gene calls are TRBV19 and TRBJ1-2; D uncertain. Germline V gene data show CDR1 as LNHDA and CDR2 as SQIVND (reference sequence). The CDR3 runs to 12 residues. V gave up 8 bases and J gave up 4 bases, with 11 bases separating them. The CDR3 here is CASLEGGYGYTF. CDR3 DNA sequence: TGTGCCAGTCTGGAGGGAGGCTATGGCTACACCTTC. The variable domain in full, completed from reference TRBV19 and TRBJ1-2, reads DGGITQSPKYLFRKEGQNVTLSCEQNLNHDAMYWYRQDPGQGLRLIYYSQIVNDFQKGDIAEGYSVSREKKESFPLTVTSAQKNPTAFYLCASLEGGYGYTFGSGTRLTVV.

The V call is TRBV9, the J call TRBJ2-2, with a possible D match to TRBD2 (6 bases). This CDR3 has 16 amino acids. V was trimmed by 4 bases and J by 4 bases, leaving 17 bases between them. In germline, CDR1 is SGDLS, CDR2 YYNGEE. The CDR3 region is CASSSSRGVGTGELFF. In nucleotides, the CDR3 is TGTGCCAGCAGCTCGAGCCGCGGGGTTGGCACCGGGGAGCTGTTTTTT.

The V and J genes are TRBV6-1 and TRBJ2-7; D might be TRBD2 (7 bases). Looked up from germline, CDR1 is MNHNS and CDR2 is SASEGT. The V end was cut by 4 bases, the J end by 2 bases, with 18 bases between. The CDR3 has 16 residues. The CDR3 region is CASSAGGGGPPYEQYF. CDR3 in DNA: TGTGCCAGCAGTGCGGGAGGAGGGGGGCCCCCCTACGAGCAGTACTTC.

V is TRBV3-1 (or the pseudogene TRBV3-2) and J is TRBJ1-2; D remains ambiguous. The CDR3 extends over 12 amino acids. The V gene's germline CDR1 is LGHDT and CDR2 YNNKEL (reference sequence). V dropped 4 bases and J dropped 4 bases, with 7 bases sitting between them. For the CDR3, the DNA is TGTGCCAGCAGCCCCAGCCCCTATGGCTACACCTTC. It codes for CASSPSPYGYTF.

V is TRBV3-1 (or the pseudogene TRBV3-2) and J is TRBJ2-1; possibly TRBD1 for D (6 bases). The CDR3 is 15 amino acids. Germline V gene lookup returns CDR1 LGHDT and CDR2 YNNKEL (reference sequence). The ends were cut back, 4 bases at V and 0 bases at J, with 10 bases in the middle. CDR3 sequence reads: CASSPGQSSYNEQFF. DNA of the CDR3: TGTGCCAGCAGCCCCGGACAGAGCTCCTACAATGAGCAGTTCTTC.

The rearrangement uses TRBV5-5 and TRBJ1-2; TRBD1 agrees at 7 bases. Trimming cost V 0 bases and J 4 bases; bases outside gene matches: 12. This CDR3 contains 17 residues. Germline CDR1 SGHKS, CDR2 YYEKEE (reference sequence). CDR3: CASSLATRQGVLYGYTF. The CDR3 DNA is TGTGCCAGCAGCTTGGCGACTCGACAGGGTGTTCTCTATGGCTACACCTTC.

The V and J genes are TRBV5-1 and TRBJ2-7; possibly TRBD1 for D (6 bases). Germline values: CDR1 SGHRS, CDR2 YFSETQ. The V end was cut by 2 bases, the J end by 2 bases, with 17 bases between. The CDR3 runs to 16 residues. The CDR3 sequence is CASSFPPGTTAYEQYF. As DNA, the CDR3 is TGCGCCAGCAGCTTCCCCCCGGGGACAACAGCCTACGAGCAGTACTTC.

V and J are TRBV4-2 and TRBJ2-1, with 7 bases lining up with TRBD1. V trimming: 2 bases; J trimming: 4 bases; junction bases outside the gene matches: 8. The CDR3 covers 16 residues. From germline, CDR1 is LGHNA and CDR2 YNFKEQ. The CDR3 spells CASSQTTGQQYNEQFF. The DNA of the CDR3 is TGTGCCAGCAGCCAAACGACAGGGCAGCAATACAATGAGCAGTTCTTC.

The chain uses TRBV5-1 and TRBJ2-1; 11 nucleotides match TRBD2. The V gene's germline CDR1 is SGHRS and CDR2 YFSETQ. J was trimmed by 8 bases and V by 4 bases; bases with no gene match: 11. CDR3 length: 16 amino acids. Here the CDR3 DNA reads TGCGCCAGCAGCAAACCCGGGACTAGCGGAGTGGATGAGCAGTTCTTC. Translated: CASSKPGTSGVDEQFF.

The V call is TRBV11-2, the J call TRBJ2-7; D is ambiguous. Trimming took 2 bases from V and 2 from J, leaving 13 bases between them. Germline V gene data show CDR1 as SGHAT and CDR2 as FQNNGV. This CDR3 has 15 residues. The CDR3 nucleotides read TGTGCCAGCAGCTTATGGTACGACGGAACCTACGAGCAGTACTTC. Its translation: CASSLWYDGTYEQYF.

The V and J genes are TRBV18 and TRBJ1-1, with D perhaps TRBD1 (5 bases). The CDR3 runs to 13 residues. Trimming pared 8 bases from V and 4 bases from J, leaving 14 bases between. Germline-derived CDR1 and CDR2 are KGHSH and LQKENI. CDR3: CASTQGAGTEAFF. In nucleotides, the CDR3 is TGTGCCAGCACGCAGGGAGCAGGCACTGAAGCTTTCTTT. The variable domain in full, with the rest retrieved from reference TRBV18 and TRBJ1-1, is NAGVMQNPRHLVRRRGQEARLRCSPMKGHSHVYWYRQLPEEGLKFMVYLQKENIIDESGMPKERFSAEFPKEGPSILRIQQVVRGDSAAYFCASTQGAGTEAFFGQGTRLTVV.